This T cell receptor (beta chain) originates from a study of T-cell reconstitution after alpha-beta-depleted transplantation in children. General study findings and limits: Expanded graft clones numbering several hundred reportedly gave rise to alpha-beta T cells about two months after transplant.

Comment on this clonotype: Antigen specificity is unknown.

The authors prepared the TCRbeta library with unique molecular identifiers. TCRdb ran MiXCR on the PCR reads and lists one entry per CDR3 protein. The profile shows a few hundred thousand distinct CDR3 sequences, roughly 30% of them singletons. The ends lost 6 bases at V and 4 bases at J; junction bases unmatched: 13. Germline V gene sequence: CDR1 ENHRY, CDR2 SYGVKD. The CDR3 is 16 amino acids. The sample consisted of PBMCs, taken before TCRalphabeta/CD19-depleted stem cell transplant. The rearrangement joins TRBV10-3 to TRBJ2-5, with TRBD2 matching 8 bases. This sequence was found in a boy less than two years old with Wiskott-Aldrich syndrome, due to receive a stem cell transplant. The CDR3 nucleotides read TGTGCCATCAGGGGAACCGGGACTAGTAAAGGAGAGACCCAGTACTTC. It is translated as CAIRGTGTSKGETQYF.